Included here is one T cell receptor beta chain sequence, with context. No antigen is known for it. The record has no base qualities; no much larger clone is one base away. This sample was taken from a study of T cells in localized non-small cell lung cancer (TCRdb year 2020). Describing the broader study: T cell repertoires of some 240 early-stage NSCLC patients were analyzed, with tumors being compared against uninvolved tumor-adjacent lungs. The cohort consisted of 236 treatment-naive NSCLC patients whose localized lung tumors had been resected. The mean age of the NSCLC patients was 50 to 85 years, with 130 or so men and over 100 women.

At diagnosis, tumor, uninvolved tumor-adjacent lung and peripheral blood were collected and then preserved as a mix of FFPE and fresh-frozen material. For TCR repertoire profiling, blood samples were analyzed in the form of peripheral blood mononuclear cells. TCR beta CDR3 regions were sequenced from DNA using the immunoSEQ Assay. Per the source publication's procedure: To compute T cell density, TCR beta template counts were normalized to usable DNA, which was estimated by amplifying housekeeping genes. The preseqR package was used to estimate richness by extrapolating to 400,000 templates for PBMC samples and to 120,000 templates for tissue samples. Clonality was defined as one minus Pielou's evenness. Tissue-enriched TCRs were identified by differential abundance testing using productive amino-acid clonotypes, minimum total count 5 and alpha 0.1. The Jaccard Index and the Morisita Overlap Index were used to quantify repertoire overlap between compartments. GLIPH grouped TCR beta CDR3s together with public tetramer-defined viral CDR3s, and a viral motif had to include at least three viral sequences and show V-gene enrichment. The table comes from immuneACCESS by way of TCRdb, which keeps in-frame sequences with V and J called. Part of the clones is missing from these tables; in studies checked, under half for an unresolved V gene and the rest for unknown reasons. V and J calls and clone size follow that table, whereas D and trimming were derived from the DNA. Present in this sample are about 15,000 clones, about 89% of which were seen just once. Under 35% of the sample is taken by the ten largest.

Between the V and J ends, shortened by 6 bases and 8 bases respectively, the junction contains 13 bases. The cysteine opens and the phenylalanine closes a CDR3 of 13 amino acids. The CDR3 DNA has 39 bases and is translated from base 1. Reading the germline V gene (reference sequence) gives CDR1 SEHNR and CDR2 FQNEAQ. The study at large found these results: Uninvolved tumor-adjacent lung showed the highest T cell clonality, higher than tumor, which suggests more focused antigenic responses in the uninvolved tumor-adjacent lung. A median of roughly 58 of the top 100 tumor clones were detected in paired uninvolved adjacent lung, and some 28 of these tumor clones were also found among the top 100 clones of the paired uninvolved adjacent lung. Higher T cell density in blood was associated with longer overall survival, whereas higher clonality in adjacent lung was associated with shorter survival. Because multi-region tumor sequencing was not performed, intratumor heterogeneity could not be ruled out. Because the study design was exploratory, TCR variables were selected using unadjusted p-values without false-discovery rate correction.

The clonotype originates from a male donor aged 60 or over with stage II lung adenocarcinoma. Recombination linked TRBV7-9 to TRBJ1-4; a weak D assignment points to TRBD1 (5 bases agree). The sequencing here drew on peripheral blood mononuclear cells, taken before any cancer treatment. The CDR3 region reads CASSRTGAEKLFF. The base sequence is TGTGCCAGCAGTCGTACCGGGGCCGAAAAACTGTTTTTT.